This T cell receptor (beta chain) was captured by sequencing in a study of T cells in Graves' hyperthyroidism and ophthalmopathy. General study findings and limits: Most clonotypes expanded in thyroid above 0.001 were likewise present in blood. The model made its ophthalmopathy prediction, and onset followed a median approximately 6.5 months later.

Based on clinical symptoms, serum thyroxine and TRAb, thyroid ultrasound and orbital computed tomography, diagnoses were reached. TCR beta CDR3 region amplification was performed from RNA transcripts. First-round RT-PCR of the TCR CDR3 relied on the HTBI primer set. TCRdb fed the multiplex PCR reads into MiXCR, producing one record per CDR3 protein. The data contain about 710,000 distinct CDR3 sequences, 16% of them singletons. The table lists this clonotype with many counts. Its antigen is unknown. The CDR3 spans 12 residues. The germline V and J ends were trimmed by 5 bases and 5 bases, with 9 bases remaining between them. The germline CDR1 and CDR2 sequences are SEHNR and FQNEAQ (reference sequence).

The sequenced sample was blood. The clonotype comes from a young man with Graves' hyperthyroidism. The V call is TRBV7-9, the J call TRBJ2-5; weak D call: TRBD1 (6 bases). The CDR3, as DNA: TGTGCCAGCAGCGACAGGCTGGAGACCCAGTACTTC. It yields the protein CASSDRLETQYF. Full variable domain (rest looked up from reference TRBV7-9 and TRBJ2-5): DTGVSQNPRHKITKRGQNVTFRCDPISEHNRLYWYRQTLGQGPEFLTYFQNEAQLEKSRLLSDRFSAERPKGSFSTLEIQRTEQGDSAMYLCASSDRLETQYFGPGTRLLVL.